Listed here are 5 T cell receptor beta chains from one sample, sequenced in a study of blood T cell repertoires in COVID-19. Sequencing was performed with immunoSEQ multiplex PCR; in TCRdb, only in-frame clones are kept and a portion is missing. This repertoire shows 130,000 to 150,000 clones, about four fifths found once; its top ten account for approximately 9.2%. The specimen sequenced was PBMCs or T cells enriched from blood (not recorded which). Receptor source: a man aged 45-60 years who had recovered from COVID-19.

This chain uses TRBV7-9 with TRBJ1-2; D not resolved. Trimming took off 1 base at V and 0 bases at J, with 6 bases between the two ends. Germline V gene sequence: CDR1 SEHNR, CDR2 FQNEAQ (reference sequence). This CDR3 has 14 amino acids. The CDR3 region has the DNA TGTGCCAGCAGCTTAGATCCTGCTAACTATGGCTACACCTTC. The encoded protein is CASSLDPANYGYTF.

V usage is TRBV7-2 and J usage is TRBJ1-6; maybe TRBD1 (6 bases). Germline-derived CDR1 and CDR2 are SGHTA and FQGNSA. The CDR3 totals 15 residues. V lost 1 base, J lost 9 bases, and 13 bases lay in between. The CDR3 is CASSLDRTVTSPLHF. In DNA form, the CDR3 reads TGTGCCAGCAGCTTAGATAGGACAGTAACTTCACCCCTCCACTTT.

CDR3 DNA: TGTGCCAGCAGCTTGGGACTCGGAGTCCGCTCCTACAATGAGCAGTTCTTC. It codes for CASSLGLGVRSYNEQFF. The chain uses TRBV5-6 and TRBJ2-1; D is unclear. The V and J ends lost 0 bases and 0 bases respectively, with 13 bases between them. There are 17 residues in the CDR3. In germline, CDR1 is SGHDT, CDR2 YYEEEE.

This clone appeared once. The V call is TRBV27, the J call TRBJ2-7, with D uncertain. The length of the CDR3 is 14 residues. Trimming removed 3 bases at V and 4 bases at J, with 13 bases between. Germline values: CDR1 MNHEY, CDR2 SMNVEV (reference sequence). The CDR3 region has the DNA TGTGCCAGCAGTTTTTCCGCAGGTCCTTACGAGCAGTACTTC. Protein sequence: CASSFSAGPYEQYF.

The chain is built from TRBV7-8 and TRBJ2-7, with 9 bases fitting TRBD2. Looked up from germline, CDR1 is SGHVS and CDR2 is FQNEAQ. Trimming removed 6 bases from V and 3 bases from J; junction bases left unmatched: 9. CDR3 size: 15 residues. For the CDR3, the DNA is TGTGCCAGCAGGGGTAGCGGGGGCGTAAACTACGAGCAGTACTTC. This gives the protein CASRGSGGVNYEQYF.